A selection of T cell receptor beta chains follows, all from one sample in a study of blood T cell repertoires in COVID-19. Sequencing used immunoSEQ multiplex PCR; TCRdb keeps in-frame clones, though not all of them. Among about 100,000 clones listed, roughly 87% were seen once. Material for sequencing was peripheral blood. Source of these receptors: a man under 40 in a cohort sampled during active COVID-19. The CDR3 runs from the conserved cysteine through the conserved F or W. D genes are given only for firm matches. Clone size is shown for a subset of rows, as once, few, many or a class of expanded clone.

.,TRBV4-1,TRBJ2-7,.,CASSQRQASYEQYF,TGCGCCAGCAGCCAAAGACAGGCCTCCTACGAGCAGTACTTC
.,TRBV9,TRBJ2-5,.,CASSVGLDPKETQYF,TGTGCCAGCAGCGTTGGTTTAGATCCAAAAGAGACCCAGTACTTC
.,TRBV5-1,TRBJ2-3,TRBD2,CASSILGLAGPTDTQYF,TGCGCCAGCAGCATTCTCGGACTAGCCGGGCCCACAGATACGCAGTATTTT
many,TRBV3-1/TRBV3-2,TRBJ2-3,TRBD2,CASEPSWLAGGLSDTQYF,TGTGCCAGCGAGCCAAGTTGGCTAGCGGGGGGGCTATCAGATACGCAGTATTTT
.,TRBV29-1,TRBJ2-4,TRBD2,CSVETGTSGGADIQYF,TGCAGCGTAGAAACCGGGACTAGCGGGGGGGCCGACATTCAGTACTTC
.,TRBV7-2,TRBJ2-5,TRBD2,CASSKRLAGSHETQYF,TGTGCCAGCAGCAAGCGACTAGCGGGGTCCCACGAGACCCAGTACTTC
.,TRBV29-1,TRBJ1-4,TRBD1,CSVEDARTGGEKLFF,TGCAGCGTTGAAGACGCGCGGACAGGCGGGGAAAAACTGTTTTTT
.,TRBV19,TRBJ2-5,TRBD2,CASGTSGQETQYF,TGTGCCAGTGGGACTAGCGGTCAAGAGACCCAGTACTTC
.,TRBV6-1,TRBJ2-1,.,CASSSGLSSYNEQFF,TGTGCCAGCAGTTCCGGACTAAGCTCCTACAATGAGCAGTTCTTC
once,TRBV7-8,TRBJ1-6,TRBD1,CASSFAGQGSSYNSPLHF,TGTGCCAGCAGCTTCGCAGGACAGGGGAGCTCCTATAATTCACCCCTCCACTTT
.,TRBV5-4,TRBJ1-6,.,CASSSQQGYNSPLHF,TGTGCCAGCAGCTCCCAACAGGGCTATAATTCACCCCTCCACTTT
.,TRBV30,TRBJ1-2,.,CAWSVPWTFGYTF,TGTGCCTGGAGTGTCCCCTGGACTTTTGGCTACACCTTC
.,TRBV28,TRBJ2-5,.,CASTTGGRETQYF,TGTGCCAGCACCACCGGGGGGCGAGAGACCCAGTACTTC
many,TRBV7-9,TRBJ1-2,TRBD1,CASSLAGRGLNYGYTF,TGTGCCAGCAGCTTAGCGGGCAGGGGGCTTAACTATGGCTACACCTTC
.,TRBV5-1,TRBJ1-4,TRBD1,CASSPLGPGGEKLFF,TGCGCCAGCAGCCCCCTCGGCCCAGGGGGTGAAAAACTGTTTTTT
.,TRBV5-1,TRBJ1-1,TRBD1,CASSLLGAGQPMNTEAFF,TGCGCCAGCAGCTTGCTCGGGGCGGGACAGCCAATGAACACTGAAGCTTTCTTT